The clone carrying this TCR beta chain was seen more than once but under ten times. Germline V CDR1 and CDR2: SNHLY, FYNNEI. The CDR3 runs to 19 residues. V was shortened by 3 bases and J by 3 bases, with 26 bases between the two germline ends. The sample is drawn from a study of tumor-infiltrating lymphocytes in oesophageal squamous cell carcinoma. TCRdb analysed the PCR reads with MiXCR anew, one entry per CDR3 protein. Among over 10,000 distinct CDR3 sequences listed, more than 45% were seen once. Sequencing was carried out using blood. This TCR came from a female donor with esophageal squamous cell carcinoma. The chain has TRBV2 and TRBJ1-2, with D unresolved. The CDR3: CASSDHLWAQISLYYGYTF. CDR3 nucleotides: TGTGCCAGCAGTGACCATTTATGGGCACAGATCAGCTTGTACTATGGCTACACCTTC.